Listed here are 13 T cell receptor beta chains from one sample, sequenced in a study of T cell repertoires in cytomegalovirus infection. Their antigens remain unidentified. Each CDR3 protein gets one entry after TCRdb re-called the reads with MiXCR. The data hold about 500,000 distinct CDR3 sequences, with 33% observed a single time. The specimen comprised cultured PBMCs, sampled from culture after CMV antigen stimulation. The origin of the receptors is a human donor in good health (CMV status not recorded). Some clones in this sample may be carry-over from other donors' samples.

The gene calls are TRBV29-1 and TRBJ1-5; 12 bases fit TRBD1. The CDR3 has 16 residues. With 5 bases clipped from V and 2 bases from J, the junction kept 7 bases outside the gene matches. Germline V gene data show CDR1 as SQVTM and CDR2 as ANQGSEA. CDR3 DNA: TGCAGCGTTTCCGGGACAGGGGGCGCAGGCAATCAGCCCCAGCATTTT. Encoded protein: CSVSGTGGAGNQPQHF.

This clonotype appeared a few times. The J gene is TRBJ2-1, the V gene TRBV6-2 or TRBV6-3; maybe TRBD2 (6 bases). Between the trimmed V and J ends, which lost 4 bases and 6 bases, there was a span of 10 bases. The CDR3 consists of 13 residues. CDR1 and CDR2 (germline): MNHEY, SVGEGT. CDR3 nucleotide sequence: TGTGCCAGCAGTTGGGACTTCAGCAATGAGCAGTTCTTC. Translated: CASSWDFSNEQFF.

This clonotype was picked up a small number of times. The chain employs TRBV7-8 and TRBJ2-7; D perhaps matches TRBD1 (5 bases). The CDR3 extends over 11 amino acids. Germline CDR1 reads SGHVS; CDR2 reads FQNEAQ. Trimming left V 5 bases short and J 7 bases short, with 9 bases between. This CDR3 is CASSLNREQYV. For the CDR3, the DNA is TGTGCCAGCAGCCTAAACAGGGAGCAGTACGTC.

The chain has TRBV29-1 and TRBJ1-1, with a weak D call TRBD1 (5 bases). The CDR3 totals 11 residues. The germline V gene has CDR1 SQVTM and CDR2 ANQGSEA. The V end was cut by 6 bases, the J end by 4 bases, with 9 bases between. Here the CDR3 DNA reads TGCAGCGTAGGAGGGGCCACTGAAGCTTTCTTT. It is translated as CSVGGATEAFF.

The chain links TRBV12-3 or TRBV12-4 to TRBJ1-2; possibly TRBD1 for D (6 bases). The CDR3 runs 13 residues. Trimming took 3 bases from V and 5 from J, leaving 10 bases between them. CDR3 in amino acids: CASSFRGRYGYTF. CDR3 nucleotide sequence: TGTGCCAGCAGTTTCAGGGGACGGTATGGCTACACCTTC.

This chain connects TRBV19 to TRBJ2-5, with 7 bases that match TRBD2. In germline, CDR1 is LNHDA, CDR2 SQIVND (reference sequence). V shed 3 bases and J 4 bases; nucleotides not matched to a gene: 5. The CDR3 totals 14 residues. CDR3 nucleotides: TGTGCCAGTAGTATTGGGAGGGCCGGAGAGACCCAGTACTTC. Protein product: CASSIGRAGETQYF.

The V and J genes are TRBV19 and TRBJ2-3, with a weak D call TRBD2 (6 bases). Per germline, CDR1 LNHDA and CDR2 SQIVND (reference sequence). The CDR3 is 16 residues long. With 5 bases removed from V and 7 bases from J, the gap between germline ends came to 22 bases. The CDR3 region is CASSGFGTVPSNTQYF. In nucleotides, the CDR3 is TGTGCCAGTAGTGGGTTCGGGACTGTCCCCTCCAATACGCAGTATTTT.

This clonotype was observed a handful of times. J is TRBJ1-1 and V is TRBV7-8, with TRBD1 identical over 7 bases. J gave up 4 bases and V 2 bases, and 7 bases lay outside the gene matches. This CDR3 has 15 amino acids. Germline values: CDR1 SGHVS, CDR2 FQNEAQ. The CDR3, as DNA: TGTGCCAGCAGCTTACAGGGGGGTTTGAGCACTGAAGCTTTCTTT. Amino acids: CASSLQGGLSTEAFF. The full variable domain, completed using reference TRBV7-8 and TRBJ1-1, is GAGVSQSPRYKVAKRGQDVALRCDPISGHVSLFWYQQALGQGPEFLTYFQNEAQLDKSGLPSDRFFAERPEGSVSTLKIQRTQQEDSAVYLCASSLQGGLSTEAFFGQGTRLTVV.

The J gene is TRBJ2-1, the V gene TRBV25-1; D remains ambiguous. Between the trimmed V and J ends, which lost 1 base and 9 bases, there was a span of 10 bases. The germline CDR1 and CDR2 sequences are MGHDK and SYGVNS. The CDR3 has 13 amino acids. CDR3 coding DNA: TGTGCCAGCAGTGAATGGGAAAGCAGTGAGCAGTTCTTC. It translates to CASSEWESSEQFF.

J is TRBJ2-3 and V is TRBV7-2, with 7 positions matching TRBD2. With V trimmed by 4 bases and J by 4 bases, 8 bases remained unmatched. Germline V gene lookup returns CDR1 SGHTA and CDR2 FQGNSA. This CDR3 has 15 residues. In DNA form, the CDR3 reads TGTGCCAGCAGCTCCCGCGGGAGATGGTCAGATACGCAGTATTTT. This gives the protein CASSSRGRWSDTQYF.

This clonotype was seen a single time. This chain uses TRBV9 with TRBJ2-3, with 7 nucleotides matching TRBD2. Germline trimming cut 5 bases from V and 7 bases from J; bases unmatched to any gene: 7. The CDR3 consists of 13 residues. Germline CDR1 SGDLS, CDR2 YYNGEE. CDR3 in amino acids: CASRGAGENTQYF. The CDR3 nucleotides read TGTGCCAGCAGAGGGGCGGGGGAGAATACGCAGTATTTT.

The gene calls are TRBV7-2 and TRBJ2-3; a possible D gene is TRBD2 (5 bases). The CDR3 loop spans 15 amino acids. Germline assignment: CDR1 SGHTA and CDR2 FQGNSA. V shed 1 base and J shed 1 base, with 9 bases lying between them. The CDR3 protein is CASSLVQAGTDTQYF. The CDR3 DNA sequence: TGTGCCAGCAGCTTAGTTCAAGCGGGCACAGATACGCAGTATTTT.

Details on this clonotype: A read error may produce the germline difference seen at one junction end. This chain links TRBV5-3 with TRBJ2-1, with 9 bases fitting TRBD2. TRBV5-3 has ORF status, its function being uncertain. CDR3 length equals 17 residues. The CDR3 DNA is TGTGCCAGCAGCTGGGCCTGGCGGGAGGGCCCCTACAATGAGCAGTTCTTC. It yields the protein CASSWAWREGPYNEQFF.